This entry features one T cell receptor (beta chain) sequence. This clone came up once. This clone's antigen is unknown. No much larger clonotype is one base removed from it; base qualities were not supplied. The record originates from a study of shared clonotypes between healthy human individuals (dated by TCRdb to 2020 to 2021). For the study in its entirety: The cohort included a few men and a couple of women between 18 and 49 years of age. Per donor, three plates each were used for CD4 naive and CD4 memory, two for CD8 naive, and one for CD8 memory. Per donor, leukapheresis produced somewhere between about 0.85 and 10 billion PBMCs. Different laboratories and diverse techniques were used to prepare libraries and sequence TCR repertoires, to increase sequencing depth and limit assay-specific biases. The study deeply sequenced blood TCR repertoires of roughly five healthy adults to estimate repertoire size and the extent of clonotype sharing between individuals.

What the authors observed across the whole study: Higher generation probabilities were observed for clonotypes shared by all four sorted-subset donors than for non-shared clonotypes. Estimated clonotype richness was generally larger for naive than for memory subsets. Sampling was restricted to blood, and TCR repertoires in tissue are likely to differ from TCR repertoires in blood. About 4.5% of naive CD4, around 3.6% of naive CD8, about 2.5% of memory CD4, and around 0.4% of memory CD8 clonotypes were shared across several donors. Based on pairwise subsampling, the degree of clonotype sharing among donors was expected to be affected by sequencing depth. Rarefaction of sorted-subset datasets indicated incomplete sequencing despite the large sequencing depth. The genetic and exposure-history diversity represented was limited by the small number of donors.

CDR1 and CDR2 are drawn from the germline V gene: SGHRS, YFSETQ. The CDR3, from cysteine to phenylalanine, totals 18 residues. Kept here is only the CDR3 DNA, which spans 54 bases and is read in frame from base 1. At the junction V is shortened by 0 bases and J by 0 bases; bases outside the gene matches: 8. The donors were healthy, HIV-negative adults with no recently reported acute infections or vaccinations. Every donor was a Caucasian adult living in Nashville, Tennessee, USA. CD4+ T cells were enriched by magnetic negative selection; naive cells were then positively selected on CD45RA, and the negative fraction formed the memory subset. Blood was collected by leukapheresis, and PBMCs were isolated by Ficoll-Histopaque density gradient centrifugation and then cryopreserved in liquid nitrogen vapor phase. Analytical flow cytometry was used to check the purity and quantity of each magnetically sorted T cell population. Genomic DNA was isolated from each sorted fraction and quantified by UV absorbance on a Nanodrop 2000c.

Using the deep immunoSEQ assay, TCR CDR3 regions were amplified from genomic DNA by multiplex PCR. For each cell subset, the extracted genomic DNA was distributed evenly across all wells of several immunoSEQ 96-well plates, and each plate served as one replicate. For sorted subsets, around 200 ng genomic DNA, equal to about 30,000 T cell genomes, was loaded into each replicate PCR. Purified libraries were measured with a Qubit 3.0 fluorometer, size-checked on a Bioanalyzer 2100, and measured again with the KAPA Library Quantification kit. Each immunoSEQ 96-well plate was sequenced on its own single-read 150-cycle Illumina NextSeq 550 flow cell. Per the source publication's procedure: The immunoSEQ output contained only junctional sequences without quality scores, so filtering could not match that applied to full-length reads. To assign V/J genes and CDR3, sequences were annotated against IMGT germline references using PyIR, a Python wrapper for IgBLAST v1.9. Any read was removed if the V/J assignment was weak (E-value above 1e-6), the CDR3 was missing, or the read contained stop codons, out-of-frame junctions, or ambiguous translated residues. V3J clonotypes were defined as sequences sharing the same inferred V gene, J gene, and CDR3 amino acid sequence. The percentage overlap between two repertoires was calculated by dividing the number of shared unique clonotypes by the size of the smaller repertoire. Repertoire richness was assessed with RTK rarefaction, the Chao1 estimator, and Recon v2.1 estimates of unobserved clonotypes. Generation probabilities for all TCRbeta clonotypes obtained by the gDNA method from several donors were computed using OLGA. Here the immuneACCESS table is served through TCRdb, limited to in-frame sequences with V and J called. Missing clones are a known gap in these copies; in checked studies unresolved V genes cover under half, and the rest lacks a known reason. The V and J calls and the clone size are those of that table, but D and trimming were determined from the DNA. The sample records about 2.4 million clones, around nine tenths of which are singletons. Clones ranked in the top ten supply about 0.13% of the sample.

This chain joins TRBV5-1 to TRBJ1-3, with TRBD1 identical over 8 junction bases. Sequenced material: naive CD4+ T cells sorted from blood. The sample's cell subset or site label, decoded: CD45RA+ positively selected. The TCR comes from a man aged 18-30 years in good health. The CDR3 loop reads CASSLEAGGASSGNTIYF. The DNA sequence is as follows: TGCGCCAGCAGCTTGGAGGCAGGGGGCGCCTCCTCTGGAAACACCATATATTTT.